This paragraph reports one TCR beta chain. Its target is unknown. The source of the sample is a study of identical twins. V was shortened by 3 bases and J by 7 bases, with 13 bases between the two germline ends. Looked up from germline, CDR1 is DFQATT and CDR2 is SNEGSKA (reference sequence). The CDR3 spans 13 residues. General study points: For out-of-frame alpha sequences shared by twins, low generation probability was in excess.

MiXCR, run by TCRdb on the 5' RACE reads, gives a single entry per CDR3 protein. The table includes roughly 540,000 distinct CDR3 sequences, 22% detected once. These data also formed part of another study, on T cells expressing NK-cell markers. That study reports: For a few donors, these clonotypes were likewise the leading ones in the CD3+CD56-NKG2C+ fraction.

This clonotype was obtained from a woman aged 18-30 years in good health. What was sequenced was CD4+ T cells sorted from blood. J is TRBJ1-5 and V is TRBV20-1; D gene uncertain. DNA of the CDR3: TGCAGTGCTAGGTTATATCCGGGACAGCCCCAGCATTTT. As protein: CSARLYPGQPQHF.